A single sample gave rise to the 20 T cell receptor beta chains below, sequenced in a study of shared clonotypes between healthy human individuals. TCRdb's copy holds only in-frame clones and misses some; the assay was immunoSEQ multiplex PCR. The table has hundreds of thousands of clones, 96% seen once. The specimen sequenced was memory CD8+ T cells sorted from blood. The subset here: CD45RO+ cells pooled with CCR7-negative TemRA cells. These receptors were obtained from a man aged 30 to 45 in good health.

The chain has TRBV28 and TRBJ2-3; the match to TRBD2 covers 11 bases. Germline V CDR1 and CDR2: MDHEN, SYDVKM. The junction had 11 bases not matched to a gene; V was cut back by 4 bases and J by 5 bases. This CDR3 comprises 17 residues. The CDR3 sequence is CASSSRGLAALGDTQYF. In nucleotides, the CDR3 is TGTGCCAGCAGTTCCAGGGGACTAGCGGCTTTAGGAGATACGCAGTATTTT.

The chain couples TRBV4-1 to TRBJ2-7; D is perhaps TRBD1 (5 bases). Germline V gives CDR1 MGHRA, CDR2 YSYEKL. Trimming left V 4 bases short and J 2 bases short, with 12 bases between. This CDR3 contains 14 residues. The CDR3 loop is CASSPTVLTYEQYF. In DNA form, the CDR3 reads TGCGCCAGCAGCCCGACAGTCTTAACCTACGAGCAGTACTTC.

The table lists this clone with a few counts. The gene calls are TRBV4-2 and TRBJ2-7; 8 bases line up with TRBD1. The V and J ends lost 1 base and 3 bases, in that order; junction bases with no gene match: 14. From germline, CDR1 is LGHNA and CDR2 YNFKEQ. The CDR3 totals 18 residues. DNA of the CDR3: TGTGCCAGCAGCCAAGCGACCGGACAATGGACAGGGTTCTACGAGCAGTACTTC. Encoded protein: CASSQATGQWTGFYEQYF.

The chain carries TRBV28 and TRBJ2-7; D ambiguous. V was pared by 5 bases and J by 1 base, with 9 bases between. The germline V gene encodes CDR1 MDHEN and CDR2 SYDVKM. This CDR3 contains 13 residues. This CDR3 is CASSQALSYEQYF. CDR3 coding DNA: TGTGCCAGCAGTCAAGCCCTATCCTACGAGCAGTACTTC.

The rearrangement joins TRBV5-6 to TRBJ1-3, with unresolved D. The V and J ends lost 4 bases and 6 bases respectively, with 17 bases between them. The V gene's germline CDR1 is SGHDT and CDR2 YYEEEE. The CDR3 extends over 15 amino acids. CDR3 in DNA: TGTGCCAGCAGCCGGTGGGTGAAGCTGGCAAACACCATATATTTT. Protein: CASSRWVKLANTIYF.

V usage is TRBV10-1 and J usage is TRBJ2-3; the D gene is possibly TRBD1 (6 bases). The CDR3 is 16 amino acids. Germline loops: CDR1 WNHNN, CDR2 SYGVQD (reference sequence). V was shortened by 3 bases and J by 0 bases, with 13 bases between the two germline ends. CDR3 coding DNA: TGCGCCAGCAGTGAACGAAGGGGGAGAAGCACAGATACGCAGTATTTT. It yields the protein CASSERRGRSTDTQYF.

The chain joins TRBV6-5 to TRBJ1-4, with a possible D match to TRBD1 (5 bases). Germline V gives CDR1 MNHEY, CDR2 SVGAGI. The ends were cut back, 0 bases at V and 5 bases at J, with 13 bases in the middle. The length of the CDR3 is 16 residues. CDR3 region: CASSYSVGVGNEKLFF. The DNA for the CDR3 is TGTGCCAGCAGTTACTCTGTGGGGGTGGGAAATGAAAAACTGTTTTTT.

The V and J genes are TRBV19 and TRBJ2-2, with 11 bases aligning to TRBD2. The CDR3 sequence is 14 residues long. From germline, CDR1 is LNHDA and CDR2 SQIVND (reference sequence). J gave up 4 bases and V 9 bases, and 4 bases lay outside the gene matches. The CDR3 spells CASTSGSLTGELFF. The CDR3 bases are TGTGCCAGCACTAGCGGGAGCCTCACCGGGGAGCTGTTTTTT. Full variable domain (outside the CDR3, taken from reference TRBV19 and TRBJ2-2): DGGITQSPKYLFRKEGQNVTLSCEQNLNHDAMYWYRQDPGQGLRLIYYSQIVNDFQKGDIAEGYSVSREKKESFPLTVTSAQKNPTAFYLCASTSGSLTGELFFGEGSRLTVL.

This chain joins TRBV4-2 and TRBJ2-5; 11 positions match TRBD2. Germline values: CDR1 LGHNA, CDR2 YNFKEQ. J was trimmed by 4 bases and V by 0 bases; bases with no gene match: 10. The CDR3 sequence is 18 residues long. The CDR3 region has the DNA TGTGCCAGCAGCCAAGATCGGGAGGGTAGCGGGAGGGGAGAGACCCAGTACTTC. Its protein product is CASSQDREGSGRGETQYF.

The rearrangement uses TRBV5-8 and TRBJ2-1, with D perhaps TRBD2 (5 bases). Trimming cost V 1 base and J 14 bases, with 13 bases left between them. The germline V gene has CDR1 SGHTS and CDR2 YDEGEE. This CDR3 has 12 amino acids. This CDR3 is CASSLIRDYKFF. The CDR3 bases are TGTGCCAGCAGCTTGATCCGGGATTATAAGTTCTTC. Based on the CDR3 plus reference TRBV5-8 and TRBJ2-1, the full variable domain is EAGVTQSPTHLIKTRGQQATLRCSPISGHTSVYWYQQALGLGLQFLLWYDEGEERNRGNFPPRFSGRQFPNYSSELNVNALELEDSALYLCASSLIRDYKFFGPGTRLTVL.

This rearrangement joins TRBV29-1 to TRBJ2-3; 9 nucleotides align to TRBD2. This CDR3 spans 15 amino acids. With 4 bases clipped from V and 3 bases from J, the junction kept 8 bases outside the gene matches. The germline CDR1 and CDR2 sequences are SQVTM and ANQGSEA. The chain's CDR3 is CSVVRDSGGTDTQYF. The CDR3 nucleotides read TGCAGCGTTGTAAGGGATAGCGGGGGTACAGATACGCAGTATTTT.

J is TRBJ2-7 and V is TRBV7-4; TRBD2 agrees at 12 bases. The CDR3 is 14 residues long. Germline CDR1 is SGHVT and CDR2 is SQSDAQ. The trim removed 7 bases at V and 7 bases at J, leaving 8 bases unmatched. The CDR3, as DNA: TGTGCCAGCATCCGACTAGCGGGAGCCCAAGAGCAGTACTTC. Its protein product is CASIRLAGAQEQYF.

The genes are TRBV7-6 and TRBJ2-7; D gene unclear. This CDR3 comprises 13 residues. V lost 3 bases and J lost 3, with 9 bases in between. Germline V gene lookup returns CDR1 SGHVS and CDR2 FNYEAQ. CDR3 in amino acids: CASSFSSLYEQYF. Here the CDR3 DNA reads TGTGCCAGCAGCTTTTCTTCCCTCTACGAGCAGTACTTC.

The J gene is TRBJ2-3, the V gene TRBV28, with 9 bases lining up with TRBD2. Germline CDR1 reads MDHEN; CDR2 reads SYDVKM. After removal of 0 bases from V and 3 bases from J, the junction contained 7 bases not matched to a gene. There are 17 residues in the CDR3. DNA for the CDR3: TGTGCCAGCAGTTTATGGGCCGCGGGAGGGGGGACAGATACGCAGTATTTT. It encodes CASSLWAAGGGTDTQYF.

This chain connects TRBV2 to TRBJ1-6; 7 bases fit TRBD1. The V segment lost 8 bases and the J segment 2 bases; nucleotides outside the gene matches: 3. This CDR3 is 14 amino acids long. Germline loops: CDR1 SNHLY, CDR2 FYNNEI. CDR3 bases: TGTGCCAGCGACAGGGCGGCCTATAATTCACCCCTCCACTTT. Its translation is CASDRAAYNSPLHF.

This clone was recorded only once. One junction end disagrees with the germline gene, perhaps due to a read error. The V call is TRBV7-7, the J call TRBJ2-7; D uncertain. Germline values: CDR1 SSHAT, CDR2 FNYEAQ (reference sequence). This CDR3 contains 13 residues. CDR3 DNA sequence: TGTGCTAGCAGCTTGGCAGTCTCCTACGAGCAGTACTTC. This encodes CASSLAVSYEQYF.

The CDR3, as DNA: TGTGCCAGCAGCTTTCGGGAGGGCCTCGGGGAGCTGTTTTTT. This codes for CASSFREGLGELFF. This chain connects TRBV5-6 to TRBJ2-2, with 8 positions matching TRBD2. Germline assignment: CDR1 SGHDT and CDR2 YYEEEE. The V and J ends lost 2 bases and 7 bases, in that order; junction bases with no gene match: 4. This CDR3 is 14 amino acids long.

V and J are TRBV19 and TRBJ1-5; maybe TRBD1 (5 bases). The V gene's germline CDR1 is LNHDA and CDR2 SQIVND (reference sequence). The CDR3 covers 13 residues. V shed 6 bases and J shed 1 base, with 7 bases lying between them. CDR3 sequence (DNA): TGTGCCAGTAGATGGGGGAGCAATCAGCCCCAGCATTTT. Its translation: CASRWGSNQPQHF.

J is TRBJ2-1 and V is TRBV27; 9 bases map to TRBD2. The CDR3 extends over 17 amino acids. Germline V gene sequence: CDR1 MNHEY, CDR2 SMNVEV (reference sequence). J lost 5 bases, V lost 5 bases, and 13 bases had no gene match. Here the CDR3 reads CASSPLGHSGSHNEQFF. The CDR3 DNA follows: TGTGCCAGCAGTCCGCTCGGTCATAGCGGGAGTCACAATGAGCAGTTCTTC.

The chain carries TRBV6-1 and TRBJ2-3, with a possible D match to TRBD2 (5 bases). This CDR3 is built from 12 residues. Germline loops: CDR1 MNHNS, CDR2 SASEGT. V lost 11 bases and J lost 6, with 15 bases in between. The DNA for the CDR3 is TGTGCCGGGAGTCTGAGCCCCGATACGCAGTATTTT. Translation: CAGSLSPDTQYF.